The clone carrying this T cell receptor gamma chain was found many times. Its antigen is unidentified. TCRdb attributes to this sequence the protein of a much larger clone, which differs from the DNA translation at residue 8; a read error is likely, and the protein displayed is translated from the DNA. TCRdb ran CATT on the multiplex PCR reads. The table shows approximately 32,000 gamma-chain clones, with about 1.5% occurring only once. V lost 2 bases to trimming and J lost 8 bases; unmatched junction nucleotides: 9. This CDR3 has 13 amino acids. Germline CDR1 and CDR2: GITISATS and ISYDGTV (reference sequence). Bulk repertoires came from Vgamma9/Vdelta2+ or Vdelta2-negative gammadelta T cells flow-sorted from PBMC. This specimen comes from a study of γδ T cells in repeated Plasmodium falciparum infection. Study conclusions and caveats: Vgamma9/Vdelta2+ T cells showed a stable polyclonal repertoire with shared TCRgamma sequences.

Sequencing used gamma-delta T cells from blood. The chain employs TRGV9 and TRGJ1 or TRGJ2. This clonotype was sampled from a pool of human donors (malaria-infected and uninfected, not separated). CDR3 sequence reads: CALWEGKTHKKLF. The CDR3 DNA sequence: TGTGCCTTGTGGGAGGGCAAAACCCATAAGAAACTCTTT.